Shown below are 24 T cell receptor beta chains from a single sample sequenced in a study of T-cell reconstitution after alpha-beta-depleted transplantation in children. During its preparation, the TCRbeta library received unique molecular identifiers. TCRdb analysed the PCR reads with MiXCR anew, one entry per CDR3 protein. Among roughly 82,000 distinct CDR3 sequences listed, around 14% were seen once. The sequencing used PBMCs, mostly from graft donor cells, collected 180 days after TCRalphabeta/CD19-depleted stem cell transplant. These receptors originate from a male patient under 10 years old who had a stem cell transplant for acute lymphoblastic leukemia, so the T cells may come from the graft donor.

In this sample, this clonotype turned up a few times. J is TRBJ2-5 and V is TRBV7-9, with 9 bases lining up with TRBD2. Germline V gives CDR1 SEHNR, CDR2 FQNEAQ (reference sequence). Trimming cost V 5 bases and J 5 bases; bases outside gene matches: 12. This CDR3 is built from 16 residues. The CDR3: CASSTSGTSYSETQYF. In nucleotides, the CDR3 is TGTGCCAGCAGCACATCCGGGACTAGCTATTCGGAGACCCAGTACTTC. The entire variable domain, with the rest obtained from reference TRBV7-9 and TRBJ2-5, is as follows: DTGVSQNPRHKITKRGQNVTFRCDPISEHNRLYWYRQTLGQGPEFLTYFQNEAQLEKSRLLSDRFSAERPKGSFSTLEIQRTEQGDSAMYLCASSTSGTSYSETQYFGPGTRLLVL.

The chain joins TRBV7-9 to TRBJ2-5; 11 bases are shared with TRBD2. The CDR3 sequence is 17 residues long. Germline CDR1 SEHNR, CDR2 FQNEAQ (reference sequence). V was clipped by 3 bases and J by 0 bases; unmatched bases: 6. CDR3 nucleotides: TGTGCCAGCAGCTTCGACGCTAGCGGGGGGAACCAAGAGACCCAGTACTTC. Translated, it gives CASSFDASGGNQETQYF.

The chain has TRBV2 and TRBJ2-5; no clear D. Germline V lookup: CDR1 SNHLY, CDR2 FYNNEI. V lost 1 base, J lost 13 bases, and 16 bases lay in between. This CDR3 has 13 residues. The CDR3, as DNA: TGTGCCAGCAGTGAAGAGTGGACGACCCCTAGGTACTTC. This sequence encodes CASSEEWTTPRYF.

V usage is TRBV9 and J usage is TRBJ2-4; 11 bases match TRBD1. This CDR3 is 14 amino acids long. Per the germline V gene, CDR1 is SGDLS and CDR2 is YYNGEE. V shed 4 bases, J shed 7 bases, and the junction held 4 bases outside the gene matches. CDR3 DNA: TGTGCCAGCAGCCCGTGGGACAGGGGGAACATTCAGTACTTC. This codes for CASSPWDRGNIQYF.

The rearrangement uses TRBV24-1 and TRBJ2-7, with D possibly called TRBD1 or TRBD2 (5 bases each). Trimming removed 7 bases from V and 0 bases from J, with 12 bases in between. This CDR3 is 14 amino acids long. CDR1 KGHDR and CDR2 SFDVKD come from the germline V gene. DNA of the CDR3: TGTGCCACCAGCCCTGGGGGAACCTCCTACGAGCAGTACTTC. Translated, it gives CATSPGGTSYEQYF.

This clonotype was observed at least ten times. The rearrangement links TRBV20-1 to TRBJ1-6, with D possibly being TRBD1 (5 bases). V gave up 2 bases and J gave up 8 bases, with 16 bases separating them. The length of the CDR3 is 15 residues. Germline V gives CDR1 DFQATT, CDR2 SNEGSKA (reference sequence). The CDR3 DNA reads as TGCAGTGCTAGATATGCAATGGGGGTGGATTCACCCCTCCACTTT. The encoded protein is CSARYAMGVDSPLHF.

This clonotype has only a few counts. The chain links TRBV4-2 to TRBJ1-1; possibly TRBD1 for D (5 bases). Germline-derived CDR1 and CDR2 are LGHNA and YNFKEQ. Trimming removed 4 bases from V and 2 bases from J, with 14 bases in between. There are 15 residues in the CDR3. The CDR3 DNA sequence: TGTGCCAGCAGCCTACTAGGGCAGGGTAACACTGAAGCTTTCTTT. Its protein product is CASSLLGQGNTEAFF.

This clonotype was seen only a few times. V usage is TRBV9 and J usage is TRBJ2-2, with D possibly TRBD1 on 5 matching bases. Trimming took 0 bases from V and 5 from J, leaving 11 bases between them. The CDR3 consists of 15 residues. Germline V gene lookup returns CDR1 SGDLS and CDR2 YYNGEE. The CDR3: CASSVEVTVTGELFF. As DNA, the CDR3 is TGTGCCAGCAGCGTAGAGGTGACAGTGACCGGGGAGCTGTTTTTT. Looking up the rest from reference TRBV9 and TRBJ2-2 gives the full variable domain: DSGVTQTPKHLITATGQRVTLRCSPRSGDLSVYWYQQSLDQGLQFLIQYYNGEERAKGNILERFSAQQFPDLHSELNLSSLELGDSALYFCASSVEVTVTGELFFGEGSRLTVL.

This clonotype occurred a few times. CDR3 sequence: CASSQDIAGSSYNEQFF. The CDR3 region has the DNA TGCGCCAGCAGCCAAGATATAGCGGGGAGCTCCTACAATGAGCAGTTCTTC. The rearrangement links TRBV4-3 to TRBJ2-1, with 8 positions matching TRBD2. Losses at the gene ends were 0 bases for V and 0 bases for J; bases not matched to a gene: 4. The CDR3 spans 17 residues. CDR1 and CDR2 from the germline V gene are LGHNA and YSLEER.

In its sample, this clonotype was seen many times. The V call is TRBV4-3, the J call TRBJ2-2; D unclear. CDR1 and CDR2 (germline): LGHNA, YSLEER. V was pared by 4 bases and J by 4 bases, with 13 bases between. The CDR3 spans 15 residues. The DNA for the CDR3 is TGCGCCAGCAGCCCTTCCGGGTCGGGCACCGGGGAGCTGTTTTTT. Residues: CASSPSGSGTGELFF.

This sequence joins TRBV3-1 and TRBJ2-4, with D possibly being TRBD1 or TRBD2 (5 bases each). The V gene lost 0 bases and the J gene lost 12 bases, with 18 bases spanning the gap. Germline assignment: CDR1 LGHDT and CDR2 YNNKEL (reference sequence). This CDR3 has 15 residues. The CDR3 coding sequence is TGTGCCAGCAGCCAAGAAACCCAGGGATGGGGGACTCAGTACTTC. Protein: CASSQETQGWGTQYF.

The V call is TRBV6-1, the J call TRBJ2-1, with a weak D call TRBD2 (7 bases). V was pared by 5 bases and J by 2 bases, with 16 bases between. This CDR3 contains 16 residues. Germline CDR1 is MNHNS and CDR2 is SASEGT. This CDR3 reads CASSLPGGPPYNEQFF. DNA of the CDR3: TGTGCCAGCAGTCTCCCGGGGGGCCCCCCCTACAATGAGCAGTTCTTC.

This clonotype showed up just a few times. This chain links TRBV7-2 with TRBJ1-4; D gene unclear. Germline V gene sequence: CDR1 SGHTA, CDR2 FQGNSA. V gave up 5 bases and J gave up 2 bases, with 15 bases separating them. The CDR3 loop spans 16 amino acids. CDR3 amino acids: CASSRRRWETNEKLFF. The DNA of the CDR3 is TGTGCCAGCAGCCGAAGACGGTGGGAGACTAATGAAAAACTGTTTTTT.

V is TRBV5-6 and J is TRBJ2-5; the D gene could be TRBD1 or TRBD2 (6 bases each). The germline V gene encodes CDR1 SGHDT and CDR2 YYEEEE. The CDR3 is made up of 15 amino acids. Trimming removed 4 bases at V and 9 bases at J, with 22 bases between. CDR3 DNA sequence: TGTGCCAGCAGCGCCTTAGGCGGGGACACCGGGGCCCAGTACTTC. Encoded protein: CASSALGGDTGAQYF.

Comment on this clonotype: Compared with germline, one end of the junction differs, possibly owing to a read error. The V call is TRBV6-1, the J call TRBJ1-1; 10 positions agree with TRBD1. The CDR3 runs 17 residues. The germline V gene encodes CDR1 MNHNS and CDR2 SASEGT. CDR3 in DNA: TGTGCCAGCATTGAAAACCGGGACAGGGGACTGAACACTGAAGCTTTCTTT. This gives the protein CASIENRDRGLNTEAFF.

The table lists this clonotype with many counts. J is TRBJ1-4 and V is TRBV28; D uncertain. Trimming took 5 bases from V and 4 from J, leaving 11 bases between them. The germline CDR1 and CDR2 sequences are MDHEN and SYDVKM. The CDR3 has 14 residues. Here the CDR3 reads CASSPPDYNEKLFF. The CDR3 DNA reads TGTGCCAGCAGTCCCCCGGACTATAATGAAAAACTGTTTTTT.

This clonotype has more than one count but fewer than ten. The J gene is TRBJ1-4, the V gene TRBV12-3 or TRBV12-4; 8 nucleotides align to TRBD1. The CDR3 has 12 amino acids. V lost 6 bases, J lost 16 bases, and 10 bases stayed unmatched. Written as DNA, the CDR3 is TGTGCCAGCAGCTACCACGGGACAGGTCCGTTTTTT. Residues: CASSYHGTGPFF.

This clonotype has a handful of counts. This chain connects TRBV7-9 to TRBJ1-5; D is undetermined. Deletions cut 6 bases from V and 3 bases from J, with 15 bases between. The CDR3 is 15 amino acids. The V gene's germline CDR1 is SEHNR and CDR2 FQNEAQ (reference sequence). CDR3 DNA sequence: TGTGCCAGCAGGCCCCCTGGGTCCAACAATCAGCCCCAGCATTTT. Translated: CASRPPGSNNQPQHF. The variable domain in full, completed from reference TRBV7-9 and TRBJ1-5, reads DTGVSQNPRHKITKRGQNVTFRCDPISEHNRLYWYRQTLGQGPEFLTYFQNEAQLEKSRLLSDRFSAERPKGSFSTLEIQRTEQGDSAMYLCASRPPGSNNQPQHFGDGTRLSIL.

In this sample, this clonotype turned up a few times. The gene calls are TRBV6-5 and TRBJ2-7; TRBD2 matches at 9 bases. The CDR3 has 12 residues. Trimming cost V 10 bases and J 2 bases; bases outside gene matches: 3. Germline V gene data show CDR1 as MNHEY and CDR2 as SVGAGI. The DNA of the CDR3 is TGTGCCACCGGGACTAGCACCTACGAGCAGTACTTC. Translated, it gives CATGTSTYEQYF.

CDR3 DNA sequence: TGTGCCAGCAGTTTAATAGGGCAGGGAGGGACTTATAGCAATCAGCCCCAGCATTTT. It specifies CASSLIGQGGTYSNQPQHF. This chain joins TRBV28 and TRBJ1-5; possibly TRBD1 for D (5 bases). CDR1 MDHEN and CDR2 SYDVKM come from the germline V gene. V was clipped by 2 bases and J by 0 bases, with 20 bases between them. The CDR3 is 19 residues long.

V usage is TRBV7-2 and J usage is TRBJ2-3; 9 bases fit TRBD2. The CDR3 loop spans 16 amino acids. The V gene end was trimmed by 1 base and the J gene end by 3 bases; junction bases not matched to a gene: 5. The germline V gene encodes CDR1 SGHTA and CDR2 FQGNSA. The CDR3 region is CASSLDPAGGTDTQYF. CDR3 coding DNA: TGTGCCAGCAGCTTAGATCCAGCGGGGGGAACAGATACGCAGTATTTT.

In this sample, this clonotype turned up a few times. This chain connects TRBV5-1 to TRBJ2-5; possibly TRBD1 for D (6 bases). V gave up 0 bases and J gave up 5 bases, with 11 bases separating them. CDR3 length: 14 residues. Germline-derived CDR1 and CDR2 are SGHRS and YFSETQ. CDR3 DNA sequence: TGCGCCAGCAGCTTGGTGCACAGGGAGGAGACCCAGTACTTC. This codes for CASSLVHREETQYF.

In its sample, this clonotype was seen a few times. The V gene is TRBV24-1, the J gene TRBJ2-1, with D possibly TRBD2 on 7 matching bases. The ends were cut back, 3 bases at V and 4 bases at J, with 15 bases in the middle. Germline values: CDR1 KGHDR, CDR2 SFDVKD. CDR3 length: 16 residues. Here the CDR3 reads CATSDPWRGGYNEQFF. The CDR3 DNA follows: TGTGCCACCAGTGATCCCTGGAGGGGGGGGTACAATGAGCAGTTCTTC.

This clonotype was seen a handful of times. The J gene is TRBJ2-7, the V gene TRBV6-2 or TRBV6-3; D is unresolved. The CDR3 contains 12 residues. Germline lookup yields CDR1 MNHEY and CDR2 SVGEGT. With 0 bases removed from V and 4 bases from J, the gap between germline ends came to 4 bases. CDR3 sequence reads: CASSYSIYEQYF. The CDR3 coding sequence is TGTGCCAGCAGTTACTCCATATACGAGCAGTACTTC.